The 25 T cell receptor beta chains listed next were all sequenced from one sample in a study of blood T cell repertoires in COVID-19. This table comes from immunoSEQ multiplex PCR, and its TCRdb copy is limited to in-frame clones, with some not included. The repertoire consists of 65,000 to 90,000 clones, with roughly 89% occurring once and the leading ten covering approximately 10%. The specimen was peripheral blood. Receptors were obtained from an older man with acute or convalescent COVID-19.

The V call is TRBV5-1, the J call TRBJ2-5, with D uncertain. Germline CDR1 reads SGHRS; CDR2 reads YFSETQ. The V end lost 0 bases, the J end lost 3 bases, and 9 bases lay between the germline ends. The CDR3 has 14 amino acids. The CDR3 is CASSLGVVEETQYF. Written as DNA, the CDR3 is TGCGCCAGCAGCTTGGGCGTAGTAGAAGAGACCCAGTACTTC.

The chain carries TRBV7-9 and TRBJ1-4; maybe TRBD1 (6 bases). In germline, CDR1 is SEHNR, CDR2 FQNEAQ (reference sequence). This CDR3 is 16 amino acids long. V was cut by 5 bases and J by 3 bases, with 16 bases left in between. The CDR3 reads CASSSSTGMANEKLFF. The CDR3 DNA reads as TGTGCCAGCAGCAGCAGTACAGGGATGGCTAATGAAAAACTGTTTTTT.

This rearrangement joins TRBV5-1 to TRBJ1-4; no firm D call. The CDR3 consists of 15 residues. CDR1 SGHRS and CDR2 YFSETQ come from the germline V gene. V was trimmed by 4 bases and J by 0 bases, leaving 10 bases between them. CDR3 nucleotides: TGCGCCAGCAGCCTGGACGGAGCAACTAATGAAAAACTGTTTTTT. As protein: CASSLDGATNEKLFF.

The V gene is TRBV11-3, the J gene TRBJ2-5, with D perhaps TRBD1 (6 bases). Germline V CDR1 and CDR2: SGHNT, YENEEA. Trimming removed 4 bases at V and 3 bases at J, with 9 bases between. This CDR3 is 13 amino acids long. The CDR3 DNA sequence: TGTGCCAGCAGCTCCGGGACAAAAGAGACCCAGTACTTC. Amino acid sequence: CASSSGTKETQYF.

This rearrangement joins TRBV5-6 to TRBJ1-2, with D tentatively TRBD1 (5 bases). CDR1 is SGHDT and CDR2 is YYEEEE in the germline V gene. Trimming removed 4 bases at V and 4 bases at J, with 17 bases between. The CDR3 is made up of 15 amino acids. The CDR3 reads CASSRPLDSLYGYTF. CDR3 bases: TGTGCCAGCAGCCGGCCACTCGACAGTCTCTATGGCTACACCTTC.

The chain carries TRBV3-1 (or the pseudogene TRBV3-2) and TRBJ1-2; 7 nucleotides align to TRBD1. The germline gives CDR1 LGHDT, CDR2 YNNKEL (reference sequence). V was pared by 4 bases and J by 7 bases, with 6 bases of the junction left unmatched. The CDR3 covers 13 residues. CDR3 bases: TGTGCCAGCAGCCTCGACAGGGTGGGTGGCTACACCTTC. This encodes CASSLDRVGGYTF.

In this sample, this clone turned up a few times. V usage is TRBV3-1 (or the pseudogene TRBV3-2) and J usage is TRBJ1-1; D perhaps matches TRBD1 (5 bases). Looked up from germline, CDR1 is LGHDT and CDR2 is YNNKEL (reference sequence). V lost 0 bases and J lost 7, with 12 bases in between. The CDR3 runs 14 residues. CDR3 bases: TGTGCCAGCAGCCAAGATTTGGGGGGGATTGAAGCTTTCTTT. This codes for CASSQDLGGIEAFF.

CDR3 amino acids: CASSLDAAATNTEAFF. DNA of the CDR3: TGTGCCAGCAGCTTAGATGCCGCGGCAACAAACACTGAAGCTTTCTTT. The rearrangement links TRBV13 to TRBJ1-1; no clear D gene. V lost 1 base and J lost 2, with 14 bases in between. CDR3 length: 16 residues. Germline lookup yields CDR1 PRHDT and CDR2 FYEKMQ (reference sequence).

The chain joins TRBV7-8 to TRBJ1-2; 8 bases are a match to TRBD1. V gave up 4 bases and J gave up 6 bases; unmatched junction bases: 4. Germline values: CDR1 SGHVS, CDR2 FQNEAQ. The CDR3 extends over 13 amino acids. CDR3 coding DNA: TGTGCCAGCAGCTCTACAGGGGGGAATGGCTACACCTTC. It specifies CASSSTGGNGYTF.

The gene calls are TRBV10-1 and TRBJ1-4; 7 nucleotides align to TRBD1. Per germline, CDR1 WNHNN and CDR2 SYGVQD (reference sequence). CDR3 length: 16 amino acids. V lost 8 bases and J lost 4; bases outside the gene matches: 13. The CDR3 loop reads CASGYRRDRDNEKLFF. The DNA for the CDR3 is TGCGCCAGCGGGTATAGACGGGACAGAGATAATGAAAAACTGTTTTTT.

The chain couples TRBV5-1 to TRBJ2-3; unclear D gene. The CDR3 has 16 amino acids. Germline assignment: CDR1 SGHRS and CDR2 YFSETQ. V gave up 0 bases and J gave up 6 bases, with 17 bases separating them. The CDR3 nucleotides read TGCGCCAGCAGCTTGGTGCCAGAAATTGGTTTGGATACGCAGTATTTT. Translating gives CASSLVPEIGLDTQYF.

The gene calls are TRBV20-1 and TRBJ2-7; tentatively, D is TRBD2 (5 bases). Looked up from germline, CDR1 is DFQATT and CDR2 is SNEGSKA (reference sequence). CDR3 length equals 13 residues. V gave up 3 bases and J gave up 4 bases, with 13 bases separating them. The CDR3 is CSASPWGVYEQYF. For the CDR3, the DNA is TGCAGTGCTAGTCCCTGGGGAGTTTACGAGCAGTACTTC.

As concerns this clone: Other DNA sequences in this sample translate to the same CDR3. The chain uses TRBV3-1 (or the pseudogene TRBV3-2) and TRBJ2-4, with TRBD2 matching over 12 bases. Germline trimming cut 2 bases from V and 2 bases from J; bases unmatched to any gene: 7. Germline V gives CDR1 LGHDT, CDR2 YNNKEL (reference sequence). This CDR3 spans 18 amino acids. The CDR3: CASSQSLAGGGSKNIQYF. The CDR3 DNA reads TGTGCCAGCAGCCAATCACTAGCGGGAGGAGGATCCAAAAACATTCAGTACTTC.

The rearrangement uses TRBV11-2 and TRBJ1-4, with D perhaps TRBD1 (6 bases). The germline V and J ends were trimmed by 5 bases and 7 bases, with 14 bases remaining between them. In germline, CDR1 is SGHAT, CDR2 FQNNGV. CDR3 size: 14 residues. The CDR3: CASSIGGRGEKLFF. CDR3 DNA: TGTGCCAGCAGCATCGGGGGGCGGGGTGAAAAACTGTTTTTT.

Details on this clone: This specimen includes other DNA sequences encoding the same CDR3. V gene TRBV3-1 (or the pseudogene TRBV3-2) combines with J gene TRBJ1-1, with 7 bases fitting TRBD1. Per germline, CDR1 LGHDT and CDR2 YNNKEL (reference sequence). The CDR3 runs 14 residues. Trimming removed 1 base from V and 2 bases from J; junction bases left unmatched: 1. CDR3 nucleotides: TGTGCCAGCAGCCAAGGACAGGGCAACACTGAAGCTTTCTTT. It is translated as CASSQGQGNTEAFF.

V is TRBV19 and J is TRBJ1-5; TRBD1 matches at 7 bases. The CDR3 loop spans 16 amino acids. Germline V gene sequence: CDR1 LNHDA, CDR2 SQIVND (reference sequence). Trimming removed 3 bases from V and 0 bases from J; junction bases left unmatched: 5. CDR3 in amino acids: CASSILTGDSNQPQHF. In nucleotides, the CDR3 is TGTGCCAGTAGTATCCTAACAGGGGATAGCAATCAGCCCCAGCATTTT.

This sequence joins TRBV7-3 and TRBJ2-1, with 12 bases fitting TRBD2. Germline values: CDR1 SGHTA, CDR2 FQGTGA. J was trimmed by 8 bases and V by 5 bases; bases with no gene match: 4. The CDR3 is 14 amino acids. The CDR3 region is CASSPGLAGHEQFF. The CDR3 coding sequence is TGTGCCAGCAGCCCGGGACTAGCGGGCCATGAGCAGTTCTTC.

CDR3 loop: CASSHRDTSLGNTIYF. The CDR3 coding sequence is TGTGCCAGCAGCCACAGGGACACGAGTTTGGGAAACACCATATATTTT. The chain has TRBV7-9 and TRBJ1-3; perhaps TRBD1 as D (6 bases). Germline V gene sequence: CDR1 SEHNR, CDR2 FQNEAQ (reference sequence). V was cut by 5 bases and J by 4 bases, with 18 bases left in between. CDR3 length: 16 amino acids.

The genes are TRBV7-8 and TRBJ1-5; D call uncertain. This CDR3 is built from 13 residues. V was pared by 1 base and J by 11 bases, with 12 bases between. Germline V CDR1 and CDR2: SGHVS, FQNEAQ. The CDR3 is CASSLGSSSAQHF. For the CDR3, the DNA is TGTGCCAGCAGCTTAGGGTCTAGTTCTGCCCAGCATTTT.

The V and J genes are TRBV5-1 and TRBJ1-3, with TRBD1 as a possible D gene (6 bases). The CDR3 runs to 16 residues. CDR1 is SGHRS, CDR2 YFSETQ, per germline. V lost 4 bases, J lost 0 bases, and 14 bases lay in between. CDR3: CASSATGSFSGNTIYF. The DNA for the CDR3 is TGCGCCAGCAGCGCGACAGGTTCTTTCTCTGGAAACACCATATATTTT.

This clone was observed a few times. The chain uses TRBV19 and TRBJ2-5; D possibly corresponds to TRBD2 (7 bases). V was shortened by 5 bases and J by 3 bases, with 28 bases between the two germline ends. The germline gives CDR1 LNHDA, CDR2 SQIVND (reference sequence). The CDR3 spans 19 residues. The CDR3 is CASSPGGSGTRRWEETQYF. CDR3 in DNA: TGTGCCAGTAGTCCGGGGGGATCCGGGACAAGGAGGTGGGAAGAGACCCAGTACTTC.

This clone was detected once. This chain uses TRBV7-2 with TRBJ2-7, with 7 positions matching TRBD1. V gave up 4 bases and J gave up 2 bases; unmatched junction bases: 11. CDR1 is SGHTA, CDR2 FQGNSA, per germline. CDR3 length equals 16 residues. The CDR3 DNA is TGTGCCAGCAGCTCCCTCAAGGACAGGTTCGCCTACGAGCAGTACTTC. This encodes CASSSLKDRFAYEQYF.

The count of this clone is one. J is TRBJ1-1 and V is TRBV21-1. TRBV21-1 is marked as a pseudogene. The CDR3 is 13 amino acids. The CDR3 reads CASQIRGGTEAFF. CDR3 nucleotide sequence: TGTGCCAGCCAAATCCGGGGAGGGACTGAAGCTTTCTTT.

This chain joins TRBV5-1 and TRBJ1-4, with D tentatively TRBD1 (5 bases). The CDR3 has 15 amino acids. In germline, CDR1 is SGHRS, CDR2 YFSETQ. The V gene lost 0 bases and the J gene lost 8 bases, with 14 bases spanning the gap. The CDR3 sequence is CASSLVVGRGEKLFF. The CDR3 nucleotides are TGCGCCAGCAGCTTGGTTGTAGGCCGGGGGGAAAAACTGTTTTTT.

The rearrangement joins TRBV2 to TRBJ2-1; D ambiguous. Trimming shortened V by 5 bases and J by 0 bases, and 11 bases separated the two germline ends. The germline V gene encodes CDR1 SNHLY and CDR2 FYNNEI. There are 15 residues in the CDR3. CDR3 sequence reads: CASSLQQSSYNEQFF. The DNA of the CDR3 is TGTGCCAGCAGTTTACAGCAGAGCTCCTACAATGAGCAGTTCTTC.